This note documents a single TCR beta chain sequence. This entry comes from a study of blood T cell repertoires in COVID-19. Study-level information: Collection of acute and convalescent COVID-19 samples took place in the United States, Italy and Spain.

Original data processing: Estimates of nucleated cell counts were drawn from the amplification of reference gene primers. TCRdb's table, derived via immunoSEQ multiplex PCR, lists solely in-frame clones and lacks some. The D gene and trimming were derived from the DNA, and the V and J assignments and clone size from that table. The sample lists around 38,000 clones, 89% seen once, with more than 5% in the top ten. V was pared by 4 bases and J by 6 bases, with 11 bases of the junction left unmatched. Germline loops: CDR1 SGHTS, CDR2 YDEGEE. The CDR3 has 16 amino acids. The chain recombines TRBV5-8 with TRBJ2-2; 8 bases line up with TRBD2. This TCR derives from a human donor in a cohort sampled during active COVID-19. Sequencing was performed on peripheral blood. CDR3 region: CASSLEDSGTAGELFF. CDR3 DNA sequence: TGTGCCAGCAGCCTGGAGGATAGCGGGACGGCCGGGGAGCTGTTTTTT.